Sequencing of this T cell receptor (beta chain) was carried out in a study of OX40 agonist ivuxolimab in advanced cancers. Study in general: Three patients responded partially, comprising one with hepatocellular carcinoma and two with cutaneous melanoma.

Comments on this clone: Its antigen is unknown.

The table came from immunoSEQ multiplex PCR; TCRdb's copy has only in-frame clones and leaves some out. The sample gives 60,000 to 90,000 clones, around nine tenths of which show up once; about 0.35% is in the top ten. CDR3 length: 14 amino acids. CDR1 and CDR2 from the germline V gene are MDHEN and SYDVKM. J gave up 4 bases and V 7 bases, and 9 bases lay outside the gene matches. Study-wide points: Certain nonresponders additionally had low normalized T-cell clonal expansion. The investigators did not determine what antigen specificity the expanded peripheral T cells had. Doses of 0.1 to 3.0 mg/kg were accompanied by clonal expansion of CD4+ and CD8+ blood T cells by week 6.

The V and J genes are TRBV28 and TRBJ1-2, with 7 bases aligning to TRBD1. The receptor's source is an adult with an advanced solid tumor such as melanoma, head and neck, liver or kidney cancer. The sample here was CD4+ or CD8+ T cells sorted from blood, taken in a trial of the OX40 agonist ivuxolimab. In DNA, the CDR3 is TGTGCCAGCACCGGGACAGCGGGCCCCTATGGCTACACCTTC. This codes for CASTGTAGPYGYTF.